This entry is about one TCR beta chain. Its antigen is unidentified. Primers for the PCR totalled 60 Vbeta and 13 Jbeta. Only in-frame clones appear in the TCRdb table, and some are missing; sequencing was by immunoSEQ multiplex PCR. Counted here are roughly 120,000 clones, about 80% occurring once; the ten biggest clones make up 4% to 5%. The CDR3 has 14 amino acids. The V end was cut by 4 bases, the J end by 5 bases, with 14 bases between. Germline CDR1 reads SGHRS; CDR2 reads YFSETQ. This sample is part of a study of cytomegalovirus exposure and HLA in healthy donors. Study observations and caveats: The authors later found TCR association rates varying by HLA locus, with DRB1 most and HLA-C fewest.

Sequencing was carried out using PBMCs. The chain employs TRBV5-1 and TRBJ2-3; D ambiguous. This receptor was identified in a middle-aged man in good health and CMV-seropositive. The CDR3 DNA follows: TGCGCCAGCAGCCCCACCCCTGCCAGAGATACGCAGTATTTT. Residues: CASSPTPARDTQYF.